This T cell receptor (beta chain) was identified during a study of shared clonotypes between healthy human individuals. Every donor, a Caucasian adult, lived in Nashville, Tennessee. Clones were read by immunoSEQ multiplex PCR, and TCRdb kept only the in-frame ones, dropping some. The repertoire holds hundreds of thousands of clones, with around 72% as singletons. Trimming left V 6 bases short and J 0 bases short, with 12 bases between. Germline V lookup: CDR1 WNHNN, CDR2 SYGVQD (reference sequence). The CDR3 length is 14 residues. This clonotype originated in a woman aged 25 to 39 in good health. Sequenced material: memory CD4+ T cells sorted from blood. Documented subset: CD45RA-negative fraction. The chain couples TRBV10-1 to TRBJ2-7; no firm D call. The DNA of the CDR3 is TGCGCCAGCAGCCCTAATCTCGACTCCTACGAGCAGTACTTC. As protein: CASSPNLDSYEQYF.